The entry below gives a single TCR beta chain sequence along with its context. What it binds is not known. Following culture for about 11 days, CD4+ T cells were isolated. The CDR3 spans 17 residues. Germline assignment: CDR1 MNHNS and CDR2 SASEGT. Trimming pared 2 bases from V and 4 bases from J, leaving 17 bases between. This specimen belongs to a study of vaccination effects on CD4 cells after COVID-19. The table came from immunoSEQ multiplex PCR; TCRdb's copy has only in-frame clones and leaves some out. This table has 70,000 or so clones, 70% to 80% appearing once. The sample was CD4+ T cells from PBMCs cultured without peptide, taken before COVID-19 vaccination. The V and J genes are TRBV6-1 and TRBJ2-2; unclear D gene. The receptor was derived from a human donor who received a COVID-19 vaccine. Here the CDR3 reads CASSEYRTASGTGELFF. The CDR3 coding sequence is TGTGCCAGCAGTGAATATCGAACAGCCTCGGGCACCGGGGAGCTGTTTTTT.